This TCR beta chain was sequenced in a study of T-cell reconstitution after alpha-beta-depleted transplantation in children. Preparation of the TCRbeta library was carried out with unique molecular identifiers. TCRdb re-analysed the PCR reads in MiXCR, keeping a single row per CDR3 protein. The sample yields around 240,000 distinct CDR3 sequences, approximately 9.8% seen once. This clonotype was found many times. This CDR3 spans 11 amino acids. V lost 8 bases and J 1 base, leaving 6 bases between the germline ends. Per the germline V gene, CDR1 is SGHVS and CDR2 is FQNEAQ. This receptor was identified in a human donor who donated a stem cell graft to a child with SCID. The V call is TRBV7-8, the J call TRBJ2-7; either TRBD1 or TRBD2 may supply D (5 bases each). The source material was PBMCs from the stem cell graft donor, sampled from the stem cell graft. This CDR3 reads CASGGSYEQYF. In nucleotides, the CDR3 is TGTGCCAGCGGGGGTTCCTACGAGCAGTACTTC.